This record looks at one TCR beta chain sequence and its context. This sample is part of a study of blood T cell repertoires in COVID-19. The overall study: Acute-phase and convalescent COVID-19 samples originated in the United States, Italy and Spain. T cells, B-cell-depleted T cells, or PBMCs provided the cDNA or gDNA that served as material.

Original handling: Reference gene primer amplification yielded estimated nucleated cell counts. Sequencing was performed with immunoSEQ multiplex PCR; in TCRdb, only in-frame clones are kept and a portion is missing. V and J calls and clone size are copied from that table; D and trimming were computed from the DNA. The top ten clones hold roughly a tenth of a sample with 90,000 to 100,000 clones, roughly 80% of them seen once. Trimming stripped 5 bases from V and 4 bases from J, with 15 bases between. In germline, CDR1 is MNHEY, CDR2 SVGEGT. The CDR3 length is 15 residues. Sequenced sample: peripheral blood. The sequence was obtained from a man in his 70s with active or convalescent COVID-19. V and J are TRBV6-2 or TRBV6-3 and TRBJ2-1; unclear D gene. The DNA for the CDR3 is TGTGCCAGCAGTGCCGATCCCCCCGGGTACAATGAGCAGTTCTTC. This sequence encodes CASSADPPGYNEQFF.